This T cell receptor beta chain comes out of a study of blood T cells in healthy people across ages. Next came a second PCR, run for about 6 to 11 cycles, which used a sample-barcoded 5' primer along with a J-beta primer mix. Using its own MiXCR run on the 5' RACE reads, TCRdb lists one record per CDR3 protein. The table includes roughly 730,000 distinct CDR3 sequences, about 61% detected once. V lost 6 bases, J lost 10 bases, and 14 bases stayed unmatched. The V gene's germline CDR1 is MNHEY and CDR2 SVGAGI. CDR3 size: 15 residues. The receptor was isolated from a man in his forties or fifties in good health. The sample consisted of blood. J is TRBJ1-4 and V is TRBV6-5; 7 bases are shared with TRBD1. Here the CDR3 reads CASSPNRQGRSKLFF. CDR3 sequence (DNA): TGTGCCAGCAGCCCGAACCGACAGGGACGGTCAAAACTGTTTTTT.